This T cell receptor beta chain was sequenced in a study of blood T cell repertoires in COVID-19. Study overall: COVID-19 samples collected from the United States, Italy and Spain covered acute and convalescent phases.

As processed by the authors: Counts of nucleated cells, estimated from reference gene primer amplification, were obtained. Some clones are missing from TCRdb's copy, which holds only in-frame ones; the method was immunoSEQ multiplex PCR. That table supplies the V and J calls and clone size; D and trimming were determined from the DNA. Here the sample spans approximately 250,000 clones, 90% being singletons. This CDR3 is 13 amino acids long. V dropped 8 bases and J dropped 2 bases, with 13 bases sitting between them. Germline V gene lookup returns CDR1 MNHEY and CDR2 SVGAGI. The chain uses TRBV6-5 and TRBJ2-7; TRBD1 might be the D (6 bases). Sequencing was performed on PBMCs or T cells enriched from blood (not recorded which). This clonotype originated in a woman aged 30 to 39 with acute COVID-19. The CDR3 DNA reads TGTGCCAGCCCAGGGGACACCACCTACGAGCAGTACTTC. Translation: CASPGDTTYEQYF.